The present entry profiles one T cell receptor beta chain with its context. As yet, its antigen is unknown. Germline assignment: CDR1 SGHAT and CDR2 FQDESV (reference sequence). This CDR3 is 14 amino acids long. V shed 3 bases, J shed 6 bases, and the junction held 5 bases outside the gene matches. Authors' processing steps: Between-group CDR3 differences, defined by clinicopathological status, yielded a distant-metastasis classifier for papillary thyroid cancer. TCRdb re-analyzed the PCR reads through MiXCR. The V and J calls follow TCRdb's processing rather than the paper's. The profile shows about 28,000 clones, 20% to 25% of them singletons. Thyroid surgery took place with no prior treatment in any patient. The data belong to a study of metastatic and nonmetastatic thyroid tumors. Looking at the study overall: Malignant thyroid and benign thyroid patients provided blood and tumor or nodule tissue whose repertoires were compared. General observations from the study: Reported TCR beta diversity, measured in blood and tumor, was significantly higher for malignant thyroid tumors than for benign nodules.

This TCR was sampled from a female donor with papillary thyroid cancer or a benign thyroid nodule (not recorded which). Some clones in this sample may be carry-over from other donors' samples. The sequencing sample was made of blood. The chain uses TRBV11-1 and TRBJ2-7, with 10 nucleotides matching TRBD1. CDR3 region: CASSFGTGAIEQYF. The CDR3 nucleotides read TGTGCCAGCAGCTTCGGGACAGGGGCCATCGAGCAGTACTTC.